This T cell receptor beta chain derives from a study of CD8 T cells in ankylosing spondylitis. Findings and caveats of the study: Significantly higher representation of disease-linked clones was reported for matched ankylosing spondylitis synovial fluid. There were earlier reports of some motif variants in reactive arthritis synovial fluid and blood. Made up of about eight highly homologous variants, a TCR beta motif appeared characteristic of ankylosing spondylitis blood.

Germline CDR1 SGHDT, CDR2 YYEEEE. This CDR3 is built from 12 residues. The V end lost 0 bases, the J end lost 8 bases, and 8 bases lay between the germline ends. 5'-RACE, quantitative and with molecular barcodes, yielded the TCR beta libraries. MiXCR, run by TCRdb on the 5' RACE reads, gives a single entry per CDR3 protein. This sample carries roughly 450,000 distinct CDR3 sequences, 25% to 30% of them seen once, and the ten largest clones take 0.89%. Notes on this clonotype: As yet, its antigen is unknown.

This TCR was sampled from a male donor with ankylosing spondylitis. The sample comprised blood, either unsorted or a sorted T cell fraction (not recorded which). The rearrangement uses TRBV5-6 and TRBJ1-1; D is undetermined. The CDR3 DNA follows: TGTGCCAGCAGCTTGGTTTGGGGAGAAGCTTTCTTT. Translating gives CASSLVWGEAFF. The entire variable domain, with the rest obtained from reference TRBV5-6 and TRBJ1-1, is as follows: DAGVTQSPTHLIKTRGQQVTLRCSPKSGHDTVSWYQQALGQGPQFIFQYYEEEERQRGNFPDRFSGHQFPNYSSELNVNALLLGDSALYLCASSLVWGEAFFGQGTRLTVV.